One sample yielded the 26 T cell receptor beta chains listed below, sequenced in a study of blood T cell repertoires in COVID-19. TCRdb's copy holds only in-frame clones and misses some; the assay was immunoSEQ multiplex PCR. The sample shows a few hundred thousand clones, 80% of them seen only once. Specimen: PBMCs or T cells enriched from blood (not recorded which). The source is a man between 25 and 39 years old with acute COVID-19.

The gene calls are TRBV28 and TRBJ1-1; the D gene is possibly TRBD1 (6 bases). Germline V gene sequence: CDR1 MDHEN, CDR2 SYDVKM. The germline V and J ends were trimmed by 3 bases and 1 base, with 12 bases remaining between them. CDR3 length: 15 residues. The CDR3 reads CASSLGGARNTEAFF. In DNA form, the CDR3 reads TGTGCCAGCAGTTTGGGGGGGGCGCGGAACACTGAAGCTTTCTTT. The entire variable domain, with the rest obtained from reference TRBV28 and TRBJ1-1, is as follows: DVKVTQSSRYLVKRTGEKVFLECVQDMDHENMFWYRQDPGLGLRLIYFSYDVKMKEKGDIPEGYSVSREKKERFSLILESASTNQTSMYLCASSLGGARNTEAFFGQGTRLTVV.

This clone was seen a single time. The V call is TRBV4-2, the J call TRBJ2-7; 7 nucleotides match TRBD1. The CDR3 covers 14 residues. Germline lookup yields CDR1 LGHNA and CDR2 YNFKEQ. V dropped 2 bases and J dropped 2; count of bases not matched to a gene: 3. CDR3 bases: TGTGCCAGCAGCCAACCCGGGACAGCCTACGAGCAGTACTTC. Protein: CASSQPGTAYEQYF.

On this clone: This specimen includes other DNA sequences encoding the same CDR3. The chain carries TRBV18 and TRBJ1-3; D not certain. V was trimmed by 3 bases and J by 3 bases, leaving 6 bases between them. CDR1 and CDR2 from the germline V gene are KGHSH and LQKENI. The CDR3 is 13 residues long. The CDR3 DNA reads as TGTGCCAGCTCACCTGGCAGTGGAAACACCATATATTTT. Amino acid sequence: CASSPGSGNTIYF. Drawing the rest from reference TRBV18 and TRBJ1-3, the complete variable domain is NAGVMQNPRHLVRRRGQEARLRCSPMKGHSHVYWYRQLPEEGLKFMVYLQKENIIDESGMPKERFSAEFPKEGPSILRIQQVVRGDSAAYFCASSPGSGNTIYFGEGSWLTVV.

This chain uses TRBV5-6 with TRBJ1-5; tentative D call: TRBD1 (6 bases). Germline V gene lookup returns CDR1 SGHDT and CDR2 YYEEEE. This CDR3 has 16 amino acids. V was cut by 3 bases and J by 0 bases, with 13 bases left in between. This chain's CDR3 is CASSSDRGYSNQPQHF. CDR3 in DNA: TGTGCCAGCAGCTCGGACAGAGGATATAGCAATCAGCCCCAGCATTTT. Drawing the rest from reference TRBV5-6 and TRBJ1-5, the complete variable domain is DAGVTQSPTHLIKTRGQQVTLRCSPKSGHDTVSWYQQALGQGPQFIFQYYEEEERQRGNFPDRFSGHQFPNYSSELNVNALLLGDSALYLCASSSDRGYSNQPQHFGDGTRLSIL.

This rearrangement joins TRBV29-1 to TRBJ1-4; D unclear. The CDR3 spans 11 residues. The ends were cut back, 4 bases at V and 8 bases at J, with 8 bases in the middle. The V gene's germline CDR1 is SQVTM and CDR2 ANQGSEA. The CDR3 sequence: CSVVRGEKLFF. Written as DNA, the CDR3 is TGCAGCGTTGTACGAGGGGAAAAACTGTTTTTT. The whole variable domain, filled in from reference TRBV29-1 and TRBJ1-4, reads SAVISQKPSRDICQRGTSLTIQCQVDSQVTMMFWYRQQPGQSLTLIATANQGSEATYESGFVIDKFPISRPNLTFSTLTVSNMSPEDSSIYLCSVVRGEKLFFGSGTQLSVL.

The J gene is TRBJ1-5, the V gene TRBV6-5, with D maybe TRBD1 (6 bases). The CDR3 has 13 residues. CDR1 is MNHEY, CDR2 SVGAGI, per germline. Deletions cut 6 bases from V and 6 bases from J, with 12 bases between. The CDR3 sequence: CASRGDILQPQHF. CDR3 in DNA: TGTGCCAGCAGAGGGGACATTCTTCAGCCCCAGCATTTT.

The rearrangement joins TRBV28 to TRBJ1-2, with 11 bases identical to TRBD1. V was pared by 6 bases and J by 6 bases, with 3 bases of the junction left unmatched. The CDR3 covers 13 residues. In germline, CDR1 is MDHEN, CDR2 SYDVKM. The CDR3 loop is CASRPDRGHGYTF. The CDR3 nucleotides read TGTGCCAGCAGACCGGACAGGGGGCATGGCTACACCTTC.

The genes are TRBV18 and TRBJ2-1, with TRBD1 matching 9 bases. With 3 bases clipped from V and 1 base from J, the junction kept 4 bases outside the gene matches. Germline CDR1 KGHSH, CDR2 LQKENI. The CDR3 loop spans 16 amino acids. CDR3 in amino acids: CASSPPGQGSYNEQFF. In DNA, the CDR3 is TGTGCCAGCTCACCCCCGGGACAGGGTTCCTACAATGAGCAGTTCTTC.

The CDR3, as DNA: TGTGCCAGCAGCCTAGGGGAGAAAGAAACTGAAGCTTTCTTT. This sequence encodes CASSLGEKETEAFF. V and J are TRBV11-3 and TRBJ1-1, with D tentatively TRBD1 (5 bases). Trimming cost V 5 bases and J 5 bases, with 15 bases left between them. The CDR3 is made up of 14 amino acids. Germline-derived CDR1 and CDR2 are SGHNT and YENEEA.

The gene calls are TRBV25-1 and TRBJ2-7, with D hard to call. Germline V gives CDR1 MGHDK, CDR2 SYGVNS. This CDR3 is 12 amino acids long. The ends were cut back, 7 bases at V and 3 bases at J, with 10 bases in the middle. The CDR3 here is CASNNRNYEQYF. The CDR3 DNA is TGTGCCAGCAATAACAGAAACTACGAGCAGTACTTC.

The chain is built from TRBV2 and TRBJ2-5; TRBD2 matches at 11 bases. The CDR3 sequence is 18 residues long. Germline V gives CDR1 SNHLY, CDR2 FYNNEI. V lost 2 bases to trimming and J lost 1 base; unmatched junction nucleotides: 9. CDR3 sequence: CASSERVIAGGVQETQYF. The CDR3 DNA is TGTGCCAGCAGTGAACGGGTCATAGCGGGGGGGGTCCAAGAGACCCAGTACTTC.

CDR3 nucleotides: TGTGCCAGCAGTTACAACAGGGGGATCTATGGCTACACCTTC. Encoded protein: CASSYNRGIYGYTF. This chain links TRBV6-6 with TRBJ1-2; 8 nucleotides match TRBD1. The CDR3 spans 14 residues. Germline V gene lookup returns CDR1 MNHNY and CDR2 SVGAGI (reference sequence). V gave up 2 bases and J gave up 4 bases; unmatched junction bases: 3.

This chain links TRBV9 with TRBJ1-1; 12 bases fit TRBD1. The CDR3 is 16 residues long. The V gene's germline CDR1 is SGDLS and CDR2 YYNGEE. V was clipped by 4 bases and J by 8 bases; unmatched bases: 12. CDR3 DNA sequence: TGTGCCAGCAGCTCCAGGTTGGGGGACAGGGGGCAGGAAGCTTTCTTT. Translating gives CASSSRLGDRGQEAFF. The full variable domain, completed using reference TRBV9 and TRBJ1-1, is DSGVTQTPKHLITATGQRVTLRCSPRSGDLSVYWYQQSLDQGLQFLIQYYNGEERAKGNILERFSAQQFPDLHSELNLSSLELGDSALYFCASSSRLGDRGQEAFFGQGTRLTVV.

This sequence joins TRBV5-5 and TRBJ1-6, with TRBD1 as a possible D gene (6 bases). CDR1 is SGHKS, CDR2 YYEKEE, per germline (reference sequence). Trimming pared 4 bases from V and 7 bases from J, leaving 12 bases between. The CDR3 has 14 residues. CDR3 in DNA: TGTGCCAGCAGCCCCCTACAGGGAAATTCACCCCTCCACTTT. It specifies CASSPLQGNSPLHF.

V gene TRBV5-6 combines with J gene TRBJ2-7, with 7 bases lining up with TRBD2. Germline V lookup: CDR1 SGHDT, CDR2 YYEEEE. This CDR3 has 15 amino acids. V shed 4 bases and J 5 bases; nucleotides not matched to a gene: 12. The CDR3 DNA is TGTGCCAGCAGCGCCGGACTAGAATTGAGGGACGAGCAGTACTTC. Amino acids: CASSAGLELRDEQYF.

The V and J genes are TRBV4-1 and TRBJ1-1; TRBD1 is a possible D gene (6 bases). The V end was cut by 0 bases, the J end by 4 bases, with 12 bases between. Germline V gives CDR1 MGHRA, CDR2 YSYEKL. This CDR3 is 15 amino acids long. The CDR3 protein is CASSQDRGRSTEAFF. For the CDR3, the DNA is TGCGCCAGCAGCCAAGACAGGGGAAGGAGCACTGAAGCTTTCTTT.

In the case of this clone: Other nucleotide sequences from this sample produce the same CDR3. The chain carries TRBV6-5 and TRBJ1-2; D might be TRBD1 (6 bases). CDR3 size: 14 residues. The V gene lost 0 bases and the J gene lost 2 bases, with 7 bases spanning the gap. CDR1 and CDR2 (germline): MNHEY, SVGAGI. CDR3 nucleotide sequence: TGTGCCAGCAGTTACTCACAGGGCAACTATGGCTACACCTTC. This encodes CASSYSQGNYGYTF.

CDR3 bases: TGCGCCAGCAGCTTTCAGACAGAGGACTACGAGCAGTACTTC. Its translation is CASSFQTEDYEQYF. This chain joins TRBV5-1 and TRBJ2-7; D is perhaps TRBD1 (5 bases). Trimming took 2 bases from V and 3 from J, leaving 12 bases between them. The CDR3 covers 14 residues. Germline-derived CDR1 and CDR2 are SGHRS and YFSETQ. The whole variable domain, remainder taken from reference TRBV5-1 and TRBJ2-7, is KAGVTQTPRYLIKTRGQQVTLSCSPISGHRSVSWYQQTPGQGLQFLFEYFSETQRNKGNFPGRFSGRQFSNSRSEMNVSTLELGDSALYLCASSFQTEDYEQYFGPGTRLTVT.

V is TRBV9 and J is TRBJ2-3; no reliable D call. Germline V CDR1 and CDR2: SGDLS, YYNGEE. The CDR3 contains 14 residues. Trimming pared 3 bases from V and 6 bases from J, leaving 14 bases between. The CDR3 coding sequence is TGTGCCAGCAGCGCCCCCGTCCCCCCCGATACGCAGTATTTT. Protein sequence: CASSAPVPPDTQYF.

The genes are TRBV7-2 and TRBJ2-5; 12 bases line up with TRBD2. CDR3 length equals 16 residues. J lost 1 base, V lost 7 bases, and 7 bases had no gene match. Germline assignment: CDR1 SGHTA and CDR2 FQGNSA. CDR3 loop: CASTGLAGLIQETQYF. In nucleotides, the CDR3 is TGTGCCAGCACCGGACTAGCGGGGCTGATCCAAGAGACCCAGTACTTC.

The table lists this clone with a count of one. J is TRBJ1-2 and V is TRBV9, with D unclear. The CDR3 sequence is 13 residues long. Trimming removed 4 bases from V and 1 base from J, with 8 bases in between. Germline V gene sequence: CDR1 SGDLS, CDR2 YYNGEE. The CDR3: CASSSTVNYGYTF. CDR3 in DNA: TGTGCCAGCAGCTCCACAGTTAACTATGGCTACACCTTC.

V gene TRBV19 combines with J gene TRBJ1-3; 8 positions match TRBD1. V dropped 4 bases and J dropped 0; count of bases not matched to a gene: 2. Germline CDR1 reads LNHDA; CDR2 reads SQIVND (reference sequence). CDR3 size: 15 residues. This CDR3 is CASSTGQGSGNTIYF. DNA of the CDR3: TGTGCCAGTAGTACCGGACAGGGCTCTGGAAACACCATATATTTT.

The chain joins TRBV11-2 to TRBJ2-7, with TRBD1 matching over 8 bases. The CDR3 covers 14 residues. The V gene end was trimmed by 7 bases and the J gene end by 9 bases; junction bases not matched to a gene: 14. Germline CDR1 and CDR2: SGHAT and FQNNGV. The CDR3: CASTPGQALVLQYF. In DNA, the CDR3 is TGTGCCAGCACCCCGGGACAGGCTTTAGTTTTGCAGTACTTC. The whole variable domain, filled in from reference TRBV11-2 and TRBJ2-7, reads EAGVAQSPRYKIIEKRQSVAFWCNPISGHATLYWYQQILGQGPKLLIQFQNNGVVDDSQLPKDRFSAERLKGVDSTLKIQPAKLEDSAVYLCASTPGQALVLQYFGPGTRLTVT.

This chain joins TRBV5-1 and TRBJ1-1, with 7 bases fitting TRBD1. Unmatched junction bases numbered 8, after V lost 4 bases and J lost 5 bases. The length of the CDR3 is 14 residues. Germline V lookup: CDR1 SGHRS, CDR2 YFSETQ. For the CDR3, the DNA is TGCGCCAGCAGCCTATGGACAGGTGGAACTGAAGCTTTCTTT. The encoded protein is CASSLWTGGTEAFF.

V usage is TRBV11-3 and J usage is TRBJ2-5, with 7 nucleotides matching TRBD2. Looked up from germline, CDR1 is SGHNT and CDR2 is YENEEA. The CDR3 length is 14 residues. Trimming took 0 bases from V and 2 from J; bases not matched to a gene: 0. The CDR3 sequence is CASSLEGGQETQYF. The CDR3 nucleotides read TGTGCCAGCAGCTTAGAGGGGGGGCAAGAGACCCAGTACTTC. Together with reference TRBV11-3 and TRBJ2-5, the CDR3 gives the full variable domain: EAGVVQSPRYKIIEKKQPVAFWCNPISGHNTLYWYLQNLGQGPELLIRYENEEAVDDSQLPKDRFSAERLKGVDSTLKIQPAELGDSAVYLCASSLEGGQETQYFGPGTRLLVL.

The V gene is TRBV5-6, the J gene TRBJ1-2; TRBD1 matches at 7 bases. The CDR3 has 14 amino acids. The V and J ends lost 3 bases and 3 bases, in that order; junction bases with no gene match: 5. Germline-derived CDR1 and CDR2 are SGHDT and YYEEEE. CDR3 DNA sequence: TGTGCCAGCAGCTCTCAGACAGGGTACTATGGCTACACCTTC. Translating gives CASSSQTGYYGYTF.